Listed here are 10 T cell receptor beta chains from one sample, sequenced in a study of identical twins. TCRdb recomputed calls from the 5' RACE reads with MiXCR, one row per CDR3 protein. Among some 1,600,000 distinct CDR3 sequences listed, around 33% were seen once. Sequenced material: cord blood. The source is a newborn girl in good health.

The rearrangement links TRBV28 to TRBJ2-2; 10 bases line up with TRBD2. This CDR3 has 16 amino acids. V shed 4 bases and J 1 base; nucleotides not matched to a gene: 3. Germline lookup yields CDR1 MDHEN and CDR2 SYDVKM. The CDR3 coding sequence is TGTGCCAGCAGTTCTAGCGGGAGTTTGAACACCGGGGAGCTGTTTTTT. Amino acid sequence: CASSSSGSLNTGELFF.

The V call is TRBV7-2, the J call TRBJ2-3; 8 nucleotides align to TRBD1. Germline V gene lookup returns CDR1 SGHTA and CDR2 FQGNSA. The ends lost 5 bases at V and 6 bases at J; junction bases unmatched: 7. The CDR3 spans 14 residues. The CDR3 region is CASSPMQGADTQYF. The CDR3 coding sequence is TGTGCCAGCAGCCCAATGCAGGGGGCGGATACGCAGTATTTT. The full variable domain, with the rest looked up from reference TRBV7-2 and TRBJ2-3, is GAGVSQSPSNKVTEKGKDVELRCDPISGHTALYWYRQSLGQGLEFLIYFQGNSAPDKSGLPSDRFSAERTGGSVSTLTIQRTQQEDSAVYLCASSPMQGADTQYFGPGTRLTVL.

The DNA of the CDR3 is TGTGCCAGCAGTTACTCGAGGGCTAGCGGTGACAATGAGCAGTACTTC. Its protein product is CASSYSRASGDNEQYF. The V and J genes are TRBV6-6 and TRBJ2-7, with 7 bases that match TRBD2. Germline CDR1 and CDR2: MNHNY and SVGAGI (reference sequence). CDR3 length equals 16 residues. The junction had 12 bases not matched to a gene; V was cut back by 0 bases and J by 7 bases.

In this sample, this clonotype turned up a few times. The chain recombines TRBV28 with TRBJ1-1; the D is unclear. With 2 bases removed from V and 7 bases from J, the gap between germline ends came to 17 bases. CDR1 and CDR2 from the germline V gene are MDHEN and SYDVKM. The CDR3 covers 15 residues. The CDR3: CASSLISPRRGEAFF. DNA of the CDR3: TGTGCCAGCAGTTTAATATCCCCCCGTAGAGGTGAAGCTTTCTTT. Together with reference TRBV28 and TRBJ1-1, the CDR3 gives the full variable domain: DVKVTQSSRYLVKRTGEKVFLECVQDMDHENMFWYRQDPGLGLRLIYFSYDVKMKEKGDIPEGYSVSREKKERFSLILESASTNQTSMYLCASSLISPRRGEAFFGQGTRLTVV.

The V gene is TRBV20-1, the J gene TRBJ2-3; 14 bases are shared with TRBD2. Germline V lookup: CDR1 DFQATT, CDR2 SNEGSKA (reference sequence). This CDR3 region has 19 residues. Trimming took 5 bases from V and 0 from J; bases not matched to a gene: 13. CDR3 sequence reads: CSAGKRGLAGDPSTDTQYF. The DNA of the CDR3 is TGCAGTGCTGGAAAGAGGGGACTAGCGGGGGACCCTAGCACAGATACGCAGTATTTT.

The V and J genes are TRBV5-1 and TRBJ2-3, with a tentative D call TRBD2 (6 bases). The V end lost 4 bases, the J end lost 0 bases, and 15 bases lay between the germline ends. CDR1 and CDR2 (germline): SGHRS, YFSETQ. CDR3 length: 16 amino acids. Here the CDR3 reads CASSLPSGTSTDTQYF. The CDR3 region has the DNA TGCGCCAGCAGCCTCCCTTCCGGGACTAGCACAGATACGCAGTATTTT.

The chain uses TRBV12-3 or TRBV12-4 and TRBJ1-1, with 8 bases lining up with TRBD1. After removal of 7 bases from V and 1 base from J, the junction contained 5 bases not matched to a gene. The CDR3 is made up of 14 amino acids. This chain's CDR3 is CASIWDRQNTEAFF. The CDR3 bases are TGTGCCAGCATTTGGGACAGGCAGAACACTGAAGCTTTCTTT.

This clonotype turned up a few times. V is TRBV20-1 and J is TRBJ1-4, with 8 positions matching TRBD1. This CDR3 is built from 14 residues. V dropped 4 bases and J dropped 7; count of bases not matched to a gene: 8. Germline CDR1 and CDR2: DFQATT and SNEGSKA (reference sequence). The CDR3: CSATDRGGREKLFF. CDR3 in DNA: TGCAGTGCTACCGACAGGGGAGGGCGTGAAAAACTGTTTTTT.

The V gene is TRBV5-6, the J gene TRBJ2-3; 9 bases agree with TRBD2. This CDR3 contains 17 residues. Unmatched junction bases numbered 15, after V lost 4 bases and J lost 6 bases. The germline gives CDR1 SGHDT, CDR2 YYEEEE. CDR3: CASSPGTSPYQADTQYF. CDR3 DNA sequence: TGTGCCAGCAGCCCTGGGACTAGCCCGTATCAAGCTGATACGCAGTATTTT.

V usage is TRBV28 and J usage is TRBJ2-5, with D tentatively TRBD2 (6 bases). The J call may be in error: the DNA end matches TRBJ2-7 better. CDR1 and CDR2 (germline): MDHEN, SYDVKM. The CDR3 has 16 amino acids. DNA for the CDR3: TGTGCCAGCAGTTTCCTCCGACTAGGTTTGTGGTACGAGCAGTACTTC. Protein: CASSFLRLGLWYEQYF.